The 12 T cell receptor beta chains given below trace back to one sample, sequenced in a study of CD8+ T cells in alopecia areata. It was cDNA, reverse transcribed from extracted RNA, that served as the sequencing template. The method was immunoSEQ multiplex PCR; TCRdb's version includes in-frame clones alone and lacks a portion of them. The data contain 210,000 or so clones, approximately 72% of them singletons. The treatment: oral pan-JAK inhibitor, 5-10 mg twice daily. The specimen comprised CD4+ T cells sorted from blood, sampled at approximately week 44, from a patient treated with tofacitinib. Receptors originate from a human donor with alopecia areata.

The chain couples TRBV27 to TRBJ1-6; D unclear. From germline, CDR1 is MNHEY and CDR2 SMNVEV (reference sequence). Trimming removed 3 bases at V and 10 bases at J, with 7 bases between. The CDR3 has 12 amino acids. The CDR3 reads CASSLGYSPLHF. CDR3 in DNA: TGTGCCAGCAGTTTGGGGTACTCACCCCTCCACTTT.

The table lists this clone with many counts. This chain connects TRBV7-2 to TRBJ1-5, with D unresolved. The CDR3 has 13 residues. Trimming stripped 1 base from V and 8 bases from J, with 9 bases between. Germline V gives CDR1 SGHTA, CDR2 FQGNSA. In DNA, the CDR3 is TGTGCCAGCAGCTTAGGTGGTAAGGAGCCCCAGCATTTT. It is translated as CASSLGGKEPQHF.

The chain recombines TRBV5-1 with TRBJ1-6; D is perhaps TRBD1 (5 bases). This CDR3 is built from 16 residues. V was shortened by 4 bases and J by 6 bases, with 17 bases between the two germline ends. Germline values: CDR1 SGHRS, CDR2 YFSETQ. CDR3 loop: CASSPGTALSNSPLHF. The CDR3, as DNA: TGCGCCAGCAGCCCCGGGACCGCGCTGTCTAATTCACCCCTCCACTTT.

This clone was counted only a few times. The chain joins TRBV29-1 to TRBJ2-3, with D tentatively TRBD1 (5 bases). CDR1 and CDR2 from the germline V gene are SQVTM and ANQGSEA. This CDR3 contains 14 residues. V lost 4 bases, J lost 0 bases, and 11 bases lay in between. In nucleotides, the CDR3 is TGCAGCGTTGGTACAGGTCTTAGCACAGATACGCAGTATTTT. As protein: CSVGTGLSTDTQYF.

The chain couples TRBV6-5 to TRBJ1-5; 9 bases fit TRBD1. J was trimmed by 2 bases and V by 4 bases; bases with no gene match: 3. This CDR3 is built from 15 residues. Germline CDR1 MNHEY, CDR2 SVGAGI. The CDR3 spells CASSSGQGGNQPQHF. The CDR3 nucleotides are TGTGCCAGCAGTTCGGGACAGGGAGGCAATCAGCCCCAGCATTTT.

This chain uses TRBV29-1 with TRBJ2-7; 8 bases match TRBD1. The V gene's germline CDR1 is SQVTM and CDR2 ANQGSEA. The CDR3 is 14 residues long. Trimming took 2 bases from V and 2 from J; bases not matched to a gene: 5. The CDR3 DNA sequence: TGCAGCGTTGAATGGACAGGGACGCCCTACGAGCAGTACTTC. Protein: CSVEWTGTPYEQYF.

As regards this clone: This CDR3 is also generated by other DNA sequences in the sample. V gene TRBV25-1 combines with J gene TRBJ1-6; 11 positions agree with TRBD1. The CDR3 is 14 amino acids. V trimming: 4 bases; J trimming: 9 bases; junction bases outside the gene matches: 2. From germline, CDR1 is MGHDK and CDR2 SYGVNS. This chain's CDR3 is CASSGGTGGSPLHF. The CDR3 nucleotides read TGTGCCAGCAGTGGCGGGACAGGGGGTTCACCCCTCCACTTT.

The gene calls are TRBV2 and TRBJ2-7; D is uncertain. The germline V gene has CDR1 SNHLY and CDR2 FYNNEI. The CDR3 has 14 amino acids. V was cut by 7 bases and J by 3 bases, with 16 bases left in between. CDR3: CASTGYETSYEQYF. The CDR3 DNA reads TGTGCCAGCACCGGCTATGAGACAAGCTACGAGCAGTACTTC.

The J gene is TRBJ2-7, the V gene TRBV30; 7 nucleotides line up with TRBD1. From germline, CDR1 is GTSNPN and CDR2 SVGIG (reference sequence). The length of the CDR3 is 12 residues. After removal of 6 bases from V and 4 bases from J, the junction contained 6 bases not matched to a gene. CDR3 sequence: CACDRVGYEQYF. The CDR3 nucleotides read TGTGCCTGTGACAGGGTCGGGTACGAGCAGTACTTC.

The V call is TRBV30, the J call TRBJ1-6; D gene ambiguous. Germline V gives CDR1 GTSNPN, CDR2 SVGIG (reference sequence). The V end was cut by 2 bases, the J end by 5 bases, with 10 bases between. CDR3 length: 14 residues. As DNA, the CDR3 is TGTGCCTGGAGTCCCCCGGGGAATAATTCACCCCTCCACTTT. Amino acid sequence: CAWSPPGNNSPLHF.

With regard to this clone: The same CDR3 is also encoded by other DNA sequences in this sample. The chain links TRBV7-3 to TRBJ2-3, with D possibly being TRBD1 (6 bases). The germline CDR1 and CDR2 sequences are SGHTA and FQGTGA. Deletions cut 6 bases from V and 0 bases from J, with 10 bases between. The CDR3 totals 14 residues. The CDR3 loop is CASSLQGSTDTQYF. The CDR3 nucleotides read TGTGCCAGCAGTTTACAGGGAAGCACAGATACGCAGTATTTT.

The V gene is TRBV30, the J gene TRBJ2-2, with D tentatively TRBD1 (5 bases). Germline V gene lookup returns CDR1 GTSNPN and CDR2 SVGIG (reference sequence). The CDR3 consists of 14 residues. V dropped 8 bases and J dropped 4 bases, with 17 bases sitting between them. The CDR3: CAGARTRSTGELFF. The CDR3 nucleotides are TGTGCCGGAGCCAGGACACGGAGCACCGGGGAGCTGTTTTTT.